This is a list of T cell receptor beta chains from one sample in a study of blood T cells in healthy people across ages. TCRdb analysed the 5' RACE reads with MiXCR anew, one entry per CDR3 protein. The sample lists 1.6 million or so distinct CDR3 sequences, approximately 32% occurring once. The sequenced sample consisted of blood. These receptors came from a young woman in good health. The CDR3 runs from the conserved cysteine through the conserved F or W. A D gene is named only where the DNA matches it firmly. The size of a clone is reported for some rows only, either as once, few or many, or as a class for expanded clones.

TRBV5-1,TRBD1,few,TRBJ1-5,CASSPGPGQGGPSNQPQHF,TGCGCCAGCAGCCCCGGGCCGGGACAGGGGGGCCCGAGCAATCAGCCCCAGCATTTT
TRBV28,TRBD2,few,TRBJ2-7,CASSPVAGEAYEQYF,TGTGCCAGCAGTCCTGTAGCGGGAGAGGCCTACGAGCAGTACTTC
TRBV12-3/TRBV12-4,TRBD2,few,TRBJ2-7,CASSPPGGRRYEQYF,TGTGCCAGCAGTCCCCCGGGGGGTAGACGGTACGAGCAGTACTTC
TRBV7-9,-,few,TRBJ1-6,CASSRGESVNSPLHF,TGTGCCAGCAGTCGGGGGGAGAGTGTGAATTCACCCCTCCACTTT
TRBV20-1,TRBD1,-,TRBJ2-2,CSALLQGAGTGELFF,TGCAGTGCCCTCCTCCAGGGGGCGGGGACCGGGGAGCTGTTTTTT
TRBV6-1,TRBD1,-,TRBJ1-1,CASSDLGQENTEAFF,TGTGCCAGCAGTGACCTGGGACAGGAGAACACTGAAGCTTTCTTT
TRBV27,-,few,TRBJ2-1,CASTHGDREANEQFF,TGTGCCAGCACCCATGGAGACAGGGAGGCCAATGAGCAGTTCTTC
TRBV9,TRBD1,-,TRBJ2-6,CASSVFPGQGAWGANVLTF,TGTGCCAGCAGCGTATTTCCGGGACAGGGGGCATGGGGGGCCAACGTCCTGACTTTC
TRBV4-2,TRBD2,-,TRBJ2-3,CASSQVTSGASTDTQYF,TGTGCCAGCAGCCAAGTGACTAGCGGGGCTAGCACAGATACGCAGTATTTT
TRBV6-6,-,-,TRBJ1-1,CAVGTDMNTEAFF,TGTGCCGTAGGGACGGACATGAACACTGAAGCTTTCTTT
TRBV20-1,-,-,TRBJ2-3,CSVTAPVPPYDTQYF,TGCAGTGTCACCGCCCCCGTACCTCCTTACGATACGCAGTATTTT
TRBV7-2,-,few,TRBJ1-1,CASSPDFNTEAFF,TGTGCCAGCAGCCCCGATTTTAACACTGAAGCTTTCTTT
TRBV24-1,-,few,TRBJ2-7,CATSRESSYEQYF,TGTGCCACCAGCCGGGAAAGCTCCTACGAGCAGTACTTC
TRBV6-1,TRBD1,-,TRBJ1-6,CASSADRGIYNSPLHF,TGTGCCAGCAGTGCGGACAGGGGCATTTATAATTCACCCCTCCACTTT
TRBV11-2,TRBD2,-,TRBJ2-1,CASSFAPSGGAYEQFF,TGTGCCAGCAGCTTCGCCCCTAGCGGGGGGGCATATGAGCAGTTCTTC
TRBV30,-,-,TRBJ1-2,CAWRVWEIYGYTF,TGTGCCTGGAGGGTCTGGGAGATTTATGGCTACACCTTC
TRBV6-6,-,few,TRBJ2-5,CASSYFLQTRLEETQYF,TGTGCCAGCAGTTACTTCCTACAGACTAGACTCGAAGAGACCCAGTACTTC
TRBV12-3/TRBV12-4,TRBD1,-,TRBJ2-5,CASSSDRVRETQYF,TGTGCCAGCAGTTCCGACAGGGTAAGAGAGACCCAGTACTTC
TRBV20-1,TRBD1,-,TRBJ1-2,CGILQPSQGATYYGYTF,TGCGGGATCTTACAACCATCACAGGGGGCGACTTACTATGGCTACACCTTC
TRBV7-9,-,-,TRBJ2-3,CASRPGSVGNTIQSTDTQYF,TGTGCCAGCAGACCCGGGTCGGTCGGCAACACAATTCAATCCACAGATACGCAGTATTTT
TRBV28,-,-,TRBJ2-1,CANSPRGDEQFF,TGTGCCAACAGCCCTCGGGGAGATGAGCAGTTCTTC
TRBV29-1,-,-,TRBJ1-2,CSVRDLTYGYTF,TGCAGCGTCCGGGATTTGACCTATGGCTACACCTTC
TRBV6-1,-,few,TRBJ2-4,CASSVSGSGAKNIQYF,TGTGCCAGCAGTGTCAGCGGGTCAGGGGCCAAAAACATTCAGTACTTC
TRBV6-6,TRBD1,few,TRBJ2-3,CASSYPRTGGSDTQYF,TGTGCCAGCAGTTATCCCCGGACAGGGGGCTCAGATACGCAGTATTTT
TRBV12-3/TRBV12-4,-,-,TRBJ2-1,CASRGTSAGEQFF,TGTGCCAGCAGGGGGACGAGCGCCGGGGAGCAGTTCTTC
TRBV29-1,-,many,TRBJ2-6,CSVWAGANVLTF,TGCAGCGTCTGGGCTGGGGCCAACGTCCTGACTTTC
TRBV9,-,few,TRBJ2-3,CASSASAGDTQYF,TGTGCCAGCAGCGCCTCCGCAGGAGATACGCAGTATTTT
TRBV5-5,TRBD1,few,TRBJ1-2,CASSLWTGGRDYGYTF,TGTGCCAGCAGCTTGTGGACAGGGGGTCGTGACTATGGCTACACCTTC
TRBV4-1,TRBD1,-,TRBJ2-7,CASSQVGQGHEQYF,TGCGCCAGCAGCCAAGTGGGACAGGGGCATGAGCAGTACTTC
TRBV6-6,TRBD1,-,TRBJ2-1,CASSLPGQGFNEQFF,TGTGCCAGCAGCTTACCGGGACAGGGGTTCAATGAGCAGTTCTTC
TRBV20-1,-,-,TRBJ1-1,CSARDPRGNMLNTEAFF,TGCAGTGCTAGAGACCCACGGGGAAACATGTTGAACACTGAAGCTTTCTTT
TRBV12-3/TRBV12-4,-,-,TRBJ1-1,CASGFQGYTEAFF,TGTGCCAGCGGATTCCAGGGGTACACTGAAGCTTTCTTT
TRBV27,-,few,TRBJ1-1,CASSLSPTGMGEAFF,TGTGCCAGCAGTTTATCCCCGACCGGTATGGGTGAAGCTTTCTTT
TRBV9,-,-,TRBJ1-1,CASSVGSWENTEAFF,TGTGCCAGCAGCGTAGGAAGTTGGGAGAACACTGAAGCTTTCTTT
TRBV4-2,-,few,TRBJ1-1,CASSQSTSVNTEAFF,TGTGCCAGCAGCCAATCAACTTCAGTGAACACTGAAGCTTTCTTT
TRBV7-9,TRBD1,few,TRBJ2-7,CASSREWDRHEQYF,TGTGCCAGCAGCCGAGAGTGGGACAGACACGAGCAGTACTTC
TRBV9,TRBD1,-,TRBJ2-1,CASSVTGTGSNEQFF,TGTGCCAGCAGCGTGACGGGGACAGGGTCTAATGAGCAGTTCTTC
TRBV10-3,TRBD1,many,TRBJ2-1,CAISGEGAFYNEQFF,TGTGCCATCAGTGGTGAGGGGGCTTTCTACAATGAGCAGTTCTTC
TRBV5-1,-,-,TRBJ1-2,CASSFNTANYGYTF,TGCGCCAGCAGCTTTAATACAGCGAACTATGGCTACACCTTC
TRBV10-3,TRBD2,-,TRBJ2-3,CAISERGGSSTDTQYF,TGTGCCATCAGTGAGAGGGGCGGGAGCTCGACAGATACGCAGTATTTT
TRBV24-1,-,few,TRBJ2-1,CATSDLSRSGNEQFF,TGTGCCACCAGTGATTTGTCTAGATCAGGGAATGAGCAGTTCTTC
TRBV11-2,TRBD1,-,TRBJ2-1,CASSLIAGTGGNEQFF,TGTGCCAGCAGCTTAATAGCCGGGACAGGTGGGAATGAGCAGTTCTTC
TRBV20-1,-,-,TRBJ2-3,CSASTAQAGDTQYF,TGCAGTGCTAGTACGGCTCAAGCGGGAGATACGCAGTATTTT
TRBV9,-,few,TRBJ2-1,CASSHLGHGQNEQFF,TGTGCCAGCAGCCACCTTGGCCACGGGCAGAATGAGCAGTTCTTC
TRBV30,-,many,TRBJ2-7,CAWSSRDGSYEQYF,TGTGCCTGGAGTTCAAGGGACGGATCCTACGAGCAGTACTTC
TRBV30,TRBD1,once,TRBJ2-7,CAWRGQGGYEQYF,TGTGCCTGGAGAGGACAGGGGGGGTACGAGCAGTACTTC
TRBV3-1,-,-,TRBJ2-5,CASSPPGPGETQYF,TGTGCCAGCAGCCCGCCGGGGCCGGGGGAGACCCAGTACTTC
TRBV20-1,TRBD1,few,TRBJ1-5,CSVPGTGENQPQHF,TGCAGTGTACCCGGGACAGGGGAAAATCAGCCCCAGCATTTT
TRBV5-1,-,-,TRBJ2-7,CASSLDGQTNEQYF,TGCGCCAGCAGCTTGGACGGACAGACCAACGAGCAGTACTTC
TRBV11-1,-,-,TRBJ2-3,CVSSLGYLTRDGLDTDTQYF,TGTGTCAGCAGCTTGGGCTACCTAACCCGGGACGGGTTAGACACAGATACGCAGTATTTT